These 21 T cell receptor beta chains originate from one sample sequenced in a study of blood T cell repertoires in COVID-19. Assay: immunoSEQ multiplex PCR; the TCRdb copy retains only in-frame clones and omits some. The table shows 200,000 to 250,000 clones, with approximately 86% occurring only once. Sequencing input: peripheral blood. The origin of the receptors is a woman in her fifties or sixties who had recovered from COVID-19.

The CDR3 is CASSYIRGADADTQYF. The CDR3 DNA reads TGTGCCAGCAGTTACATCCGGGGGGCTGATGCAGATACGCAGTATTTT. This rearrangement joins TRBV6-5 to TRBJ2-3, with a possible D match to TRBD2 (7 bases). Trimming pared 2 bases from V and 4 bases from J, leaving 16 bases between. The CDR3 covers 16 residues. CDR1 is MNHEY, CDR2 SVGAGI, per germline.

The CDR3: CATSGDSAETQYF. In DNA form, the CDR3 reads TGTGCCACCAGTGGGGACTCAGCGGAGACCCAGTACTTC. V usage is TRBV24-1 and J usage is TRBJ2-5; TRBD2 might be the D (6 bases). Per the germline V gene, CDR1 is KGHDR and CDR2 is SFDVKD. This CDR3 contains 13 residues. Trimming pared 5 bases from V and 5 bases from J, leaving 11 bases between.

This sequence joins TRBV11-3 and TRBJ2-3; D uncertain. The V gene's germline CDR1 is SGHNT and CDR2 YENEEA. V was cut by 5 bases and J by 3 bases, with 9 bases left in between. The CDR3 loop spans 13 amino acids. The CDR3 protein is CASSPSGTDTQYF. In DNA form, the CDR3 reads TGTGCCAGCAGCCCGTCGGGTACAGATACGCAGTATTTT.

J is TRBJ1-2 and V is TRBV5-4; 9 bases are a match to TRBD1. The CDR3 is made up of 14 amino acids. CDR1 and CDR2 from the germline V gene are SGHNT and YYREEE (reference sequence). The trim removed 10 bases at V and 0 bases at J, leaving 7 bases unmatched. The CDR3 sequence: CAGGGQGPNYGYTF. Written as DNA, the CDR3 is TGTGCCGGTGGGGGACAGGGTCCTAACTATGGCTACACCTTC.

V gene TRBV4-1 combines with J gene TRBJ2-2; 16 bases agree with TRBD2. Germline V gene lookup returns CDR1 MGHRA and CDR2 YSYEKL. V was clipped by 2 bases and J by 4 bases; unmatched bases: 10. The CDR3 consists of 20 residues. The CDR3 DNA reads TGCGCCAGCAGCCAACCCCCGGGACTAGCGGGGGGGCCGGGCACCGGGGAGCTGTTTTTT. Translating it yields CASSQPPGLAGGPGTGELFF.

This chain uses TRBV7-3 with TRBJ2-7; TRBD2 is a possible D gene (5 bases). CDR3 length: 15 residues. Per the germline V gene, CDR1 is SGHTA and CDR2 is FQGTGA. V lost 2 bases to trimming and J lost 0 bases, with 11 bases between them. The CDR3 sequence is CASSLEGQSSYEQYF. The CDR3 DNA reads TGTGCCAGCAGCTTAGAGGGCCAGAGCTCCTACGAGCAGTACTTC.

V gene TRBV3-1 (or the pseudogene TRBV3-2) combines with J gene TRBJ2-7; 9 bases line up with TRBD2. Per germline, CDR1 LGHDT and CDR2 YNNKEL (reference sequence). The junction had 6 bases not matched to a gene; V was cut back by 0 bases and J by 3 bases. The CDR3 spans 16 residues. The CDR3 DNA sequence: TGTGCCAGCAGCCAAGACGCGCGGGGGGGCCGCTACGAGCAGTACTTC. This sequence encodes CASSQDARGGRYEQYF.

At least ten counts were recorded for this clone. The V gene is TRBV7-2, the J gene TRBJ2-1; 13 positions agree with TRBD2. Germline CDR1 reads SGHTA; CDR2 reads FQGNSA. Unmatched junction bases numbered 8, after V lost 5 bases and J lost 7 bases. CDR3 length: 16 residues. DNA of the CDR3: TGTGCCAGCAGCCCGACTAGCGGGGGGATCTGGAATGAGCAGTTCTTC. This codes for CASSPTSGGIWNEQFF.

This clone came up a few times. This rearrangement joins TRBV3-1 (or the pseudogene TRBV3-2) to TRBJ1-5, with D uncertain. The V gene lost 0 bases and the J gene lost 11 bases, with 11 bases spanning the gap. Germline assignment: CDR1 LGHDT and CDR2 YNNKEL (reference sequence). This CDR3 has 13 amino acids. CDR3 DNA: TGTGCCAGCAGCCAAGATCGAGGGTCCGCCCAGCATTTT. Amino acids: CASSQDRGSAQHF.

There are a few counts of this clone. This chain connects TRBV4-2 to TRBJ1-5, with a tentative D call TRBD1 (6 bases). V dropped 5 bases and J dropped 5 bases, with 16 bases sitting between them. The CDR3 has 15 amino acids. The germline V gene has CDR1 LGHNA and CDR2 YNFKEQ. In DNA form, the CDR3 reads TGTGCCAGCAGCGGAGACGGACAGAAAGATCAGCCCCAGCATTTT. Residues: CASSGDGQKDQPQHF.

This clone was seen only once. The chain is built from TRBV11-2 and TRBJ2-2; D uncertain. Trimming shortened V by 5 bases and J by 7 bases, and 2 bases separated the two germline ends. The V gene's germline CDR1 is SGHAT and CDR2 FQNNGV. The CDR3 has 10 amino acids. The CDR3 here is CASSRGELFF. The CDR3 DNA reads as TGTGCCAGCAGCCGCGGGGAGCTGTTTTTT.

The chain couples TRBV9 to TRBJ2-1; 8 nucleotides align to TRBD1. Germline V CDR1 and CDR2: SGDLS, YYNGEE. The CDR3 has 15 residues. The ends lost 2 bases at V and 3 bases at J; junction bases unmatched: 4. The CDR3 is CASSVRTGSYNEQFF. Here the CDR3 DNA reads TGTGCCAGCAGCGTTAGGACAGGGAGCTACAATGAGCAGTTCTTC.

The V call is TRBV6-5, the J call TRBJ2-3; weak D call: TRBD2 (6 bases). This CDR3 comprises 14 residues. Germline-derived CDR1 and CDR2 are MNHEY and SVGAGI. V was trimmed by 5 bases and J by 0 bases, leaving 9 bases between them. The CDR3 DNA follows: TGTGCCAGCAGTCGCGGGACTAGCACAGATACGCAGTATTTT. Its protein is CASSRGTSTDTQYF.

The rearrangement joins TRBV6-2 or TRBV6-3 to TRBJ1-3; perhaps TRBD1 as D (6 bases). V lost 7 bases to trimming and J lost 5 bases, with 15 bases between them. Germline CDR1 is MNHEY and CDR2 is SVGEGT. The CDR3 totals 14 residues. CDR3 amino acids: CASTPGHLRNTIYF. CDR3 nucleotide sequence: TGTGCCAGCACCCCGGGACACCTCCGAAACACCATATATTTT.

This chain links TRBV7-8 with TRBJ1-6, with D hard to call. The CDR3 has 15 residues. Germline V CDR1 and CDR2: SGHVS, FQNEAQ. V lost 1 base to trimming and J lost 7 bases, with 11 bases between them. The CDR3 spells CASSLGGRGNSPLHF. CDR3 sequence (DNA): TGTGCCAGCAGCTTAGGAGGGAGAGGGAATTCACCCCTCCACTTT.

This clone was seen only a few times. Other DNA sequences in this sample translate to the same CDR3. The CDR3 is CASSLGGDQPQHF. The CDR3, as DNA: TGTGCCAGCAGCTTAGGGGGGGATCAGCCCCAGCATTTT. The chain uses TRBV11-2 and TRBJ1-5, with D possibly being TRBD1 (5 bases). In germline, CDR1 is SGHAT, CDR2 FQNNGV. The CDR3 is made up of 13 amino acids. V dropped 1 base and J dropped 5 bases, with 6 bases sitting between them.

The rearrangement joins TRBV7-2 to TRBJ2-4, with no clear D. The CDR3 is made up of 13 amino acids. Germline V lookup: CDR1 SGHTA, CDR2 FQGNSA. Trimming removed 3 bases at V and 5 bases at J, with 8 bases between. CDR3 sequence (DNA): TGTGCCAGCAGCTTGGCTCCCGAAAACATTCAGTACTTC. Its translation is CASSLAPENIQYF.

This chain joins TRBV5-1 and TRBJ1-5; a possible D gene is TRBD1 (6 bases). The germline V gene encodes CDR1 SGHRS and CDR2 YFSETQ. This CDR3 is 15 amino acids long. Trimming left V 2 bases short and J 1 base short, with 10 bases between. For the CDR3, the DNA is TGCGCCAGCAGCTTCACAGGACAGAGCAATCAGCCCCAGCATTTT. Protein: CASSFTGQSNQPQHF.

This clone was detected a few times. V is TRBV6-2 or TRBV6-3 and J is TRBJ1-6, with D hard to call. There are 13 residues in the CDR3. CDR1 is MNHEY, CDR2 SVGEGT, per germline. The germline V and J ends were trimmed by 6 bases and 7 bases, with 10 bases remaining between them. CDR3 nucleotides: TGTGCCAGCAGCCCGACGGGGAATTCACCCCTCCACTTT. Its protein is CASSPTGNSPLHF.

The V call is TRBV3-1 (or the pseudogene TRBV3-2), the J call TRBJ1-6; D perhaps matches TRBD1 (6 bases). This CDR3 comprises 17 residues. The V end was cut by 5 bases, the J end by 4 bases, with 18 bases between. Germline assignment: CDR1 LGHDT and CDR2 YNNKEL (reference sequence). CDR3 DNA: TGTGCCAGCAGCAATCCGACAGGATCCTCTTATAATTCACCCCTCCACTTT. This encodes CASSNPTGSSYNSPLHF.

V gene TRBV28 combines with J gene TRBJ2-7; 7 bases align to TRBD1. V trimming: 5 bases; J trimming: 2 bases; junction bases outside the gene matches: 9. Looked up from germline, CDR1 is MDHEN and CDR2 is SYDVKM. The CDR3 spans 15 residues. The CDR3 is CASSPPGQLTYEQYF. The CDR3 DNA is TGTGCCAGCAGTCCCCCGGGACAGTTAACCTACGAGCAGTACTTC. The full variable domain, completed using reference TRBV28 and TRBJ2-7, is DVKVTQSSRYLVKRTGEKVFLECVQDMDHENMFWYRQDPGLGLRLIYFSYDVKMKEKGDIPEGYSVSREKKERFSLILESASTNQTSMYLCASSPPGQLTYEQYFGPGTRLTVT.